This TCR beta chain derives from a study of cytomegalovirus exposure and HLA in healthy donors. Whole-study findings and limits: TCR beta V segments were, for the most part, productive about 87% or about 30% of the time in an earlier analysis.

Primers for the PCR totalled 60 Vbeta and 13 Jbeta. The table came from immunoSEQ multiplex PCR; TCRdb's copy has only in-frame clones and leaves some out. The sample gives around 110,000 clones, approximately 72% of which show up once; more than 1.5% is in the top ten. Healthy bone marrow donors formed the donor group. In nominal health when sampled, donors likely had unrecorded immune exposures nonetheless. This clone was detected a few times. Its antigen is still unknown. The CDR3 runs to 15 residues. Germline CDR1 reads SEHNR; CDR2 reads FQNEAQ (reference sequence). The V segment lost 5 bases and the J segment 6 bases; nucleotides outside the gene matches: 9.

The receptor's source is a man aged 18 to 30 in good health and CMV-seronegative. This rearrangement joins TRBV7-9 to TRBJ2-2; 7 bases fit TRBD1. Sample: PBMCs. The CDR3, as DNA: TGTGCCAGCAGCCCGACAGGGATGGGGTCCGGGGAGCTGTTTTTT. This encodes CASSPTGMGSGELFF.